Below are 21 T cell receptor beta chains sequenced from a single sample in a study of human T cells and chemical hapten exposure. Time point described: patch test 3, about 24 weeks after DPC sensitization. Treatment noted: therapeutic diphenylcyclopropenone sensitization with weekly scalp DPC. TCRdb called the RACE reads again in MiXCR, with one record for every CDR3 protein. The table lists 150,000 to 200,000 distinct CDR3 sequences, around 25% of them singletons. The material was whole blood, obtained in connection with sensitization to the hapten diphenylcyclopropenone (DPC). The source is a woman between 35 and 50 years old with alopecia areata. Some clones in this sample may be carry-over from other donors' samples.

In its sample, this clonotype was seen once. The chain recombines TRBV10-3 with TRBJ2-3; D remains ambiguous. CDR3 length equals 14 residues. Trimming left V 4 bases short and J 2 bases short, with 10 bases between. Per germline, CDR1 ENHRY and CDR2 SYGVKD. CDR3 loop: CAISGLRPTDTQYF. CDR3 DNA sequence: TGTGCCATCAGTGGGCTGCGACCCACAGATACGCAGTATTTT.

Only a few counts were recorded for this clonotype. This chain connects TRBV20-1 to TRBJ1-1, with D unclear. The CDR3 extends over 11 amino acids. Trimming took 5 bases from V and 8 from J, leaving 12 bases between them. CDR1 DFQATT and CDR2 SNEGSKA come from the germline V gene (reference sequence). CDR3 nucleotides: TGCAGTGCTCCGGGCCCGATCGAAGCTTTCTTT. Amino acid sequence: CSAPGPIEAFF.

The chain joins TRBV7-2 to TRBJ2-1; no definite D call. Germline loops: CDR1 SGHTA, CDR2 FQGNSA. The CDR3 spans 17 residues. Deletions cut 5 bases from V and 0 bases from J, with 17 bases between. CDR3 DNA sequence: TGTGCCAGCAGCGCCCCTAATTCTCGAAGCTCCTACAATGAGCAGTTCTTC. This sequence encodes CASSAPNSRSSYNEQFF.

The genes are TRBV7-3 and TRBJ1-1; D is possibly TRBD1 (6 bases). Germline V gene data show CDR1 as SGHTA and CDR2 as FQGTGA. Trimming took 5 bases from V and 4 from J, leaving 14 bases between them. The CDR3 is 14 residues long. In DNA, the CDR3 is TGTGCCAGCAGCCCGGCGGGGGGCCCCACTGAAGCTTTCTTT. This sequence encodes CASSPAGGPTEAFF.

CDR3: CASSYSPRVNYGYTF. In DNA, the CDR3 is TGTGCCAGCAGTTACTCGCCCAGGGTTAACTATGGCTACACCTTC. The chain employs TRBV6-5 and TRBJ1-2; D possibly corresponds to TRBD1 (5 bases). Germline CDR1 reads MNHEY; CDR2 reads SVGAGI. V shed 0 bases and J shed 1 base, with 9 bases lying between them. The CDR3 spans 15 residues.

The rearrangement links TRBV15 to TRBJ2-3, with 14 bases aligning to TRBD2. CDR1 is LNHNV and CDR2 is YYDKDF in the germline V gene (reference sequence). With V trimmed by 5 bases and J by 4 bases, 5 bases remained unmatched. The CDR3 is made up of 16 amino acids. CDR3 nucleotide sequence: TGTGCCACCAGCGCTGGGACTAGCGGGAGTTCAGATACGCAGTATTTT. Its translation: CATSAGTSGSSDTQYF.

J is TRBJ2-2 and V is TRBV28, with D perhaps TRBD1 (6 bases). Trimming shortened V by 6 bases and J by 7 bases, and 12 bases separated the two germline ends. The length of the CDR3 is 13 residues. Germline CDR1 and CDR2: MDHEN and SYDVKM. CDR3 bases: TGTGCCAGCAGATCACAGGGTGGCGGGGAGCTGTTTTTT. It encodes CASRSQGGGELFF. Drawing the rest from reference TRBV28 and TRBJ2-2, the complete variable domain is DVKVTQSSRYLVKRTGEKVFLECVQDMDHENMFWYRQDPGLGLRLIYFSYDVKMKEKGDIPEGYSVSREKKERFSLILESASTNQTSMYLCASRSQGGGELFFGEGSRLTVL.

In this sample, this clonotype turned up many times. V gene TRBV28 combines with J gene TRBJ1-2, with D possibly being TRBD1 (6 bases). CDR3 size: 14 residues. V was trimmed by 10 bases and J by 6 bases, leaving 21 bases between them. CDR1 and CDR2 from the germline V gene are MDHEN and SYDVKM. The CDR3 region has the DNA TGTGCCACCGCCACTGCCGGGACACCCCATGGCTACACCTTC. Its translation is CATATAGTPHGYTF.

V and J are TRBV6-5 and TRBJ2-5, with TRBD1 matching over 9 bases. Germline trimming cut 5 bases from V and 4 bases from J; bases unmatched to any gene: 11. This CDR3 spans 16 amino acids. CDR1 is MNHEY and CDR2 is SVGAGI in the germline V gene. DNA of the CDR3: TGTGCCAGCAGTGCCCCCCGCGGGACAGGGCGAGAGACCCAGTACTTC. It specifies CASSAPRGTGRETQYF.

This clonotype was seen more than once but under ten times. The genes are TRBV4-3 and TRBJ2-3; 12 nucleotides match TRBD2. Germline assignment: CDR1 LGHNA and CDR2 YSLEER. V trimming: 4 bases; J trimming: 2 bases; junction bases outside the gene matches: 10. The CDR3 length is 18 residues. The CDR3 coding sequence is TGCGCCAGCAGCCCCGCACTAGCGGGAGGCGGCTACACAGATACGCAGTATTTT. This sequence encodes CASSPALAGGGYTDTQYF.

The chain combines TRBV7-2 with TRBJ1-1, with D perhaps TRBD1 (6 bases). Germline assignment: CDR1 SGHTA and CDR2 FQGNSA. V was pared by 3 bases and J by 8 bases, with 19 bases between. The CDR3 runs to 15 residues. CDR3: CASSLTGRGHEEAFF. Written as DNA, the CDR3 is TGTGCCAGCAGCTTGACCGGACGGGGGCATGAGGAAGCTTTCTTT.

The chain has TRBV11-2 and TRBJ1-3; D ambiguous. Germline CDR1 SGHAT, CDR2 FQNNGV. The CDR3 runs 14 residues. V was cut by 1 base and J by 4 bases, with 8 bases left in between. Here the CDR3 reads CASSLAITGNTIYF. CDR3 nucleotide sequence: TGTGCCAGCAGCTTAGCCATAACCGGAAACACCATATATTTT.

This clonotype has a handful of counts. The rearrangement links TRBV14 to TRBJ1-1, with TRBD1 as a possible D gene (6 bases). Trimming removed 4 bases at V and 1 base at J, with 10 bases between. In germline, CDR1 is SGHDN, CDR2 FVKESK. The CDR3 is 14 amino acids. The CDR3 reads CASSLQGWNTEAFF. For the CDR3, the DNA is TGTGCCAGCAGCCTACAGGGCTGGAACACTGAAGCTTTCTTT.

Only a few counts were recorded for this clonotype. As DNA, the CDR3 is TGTGCCAGCACGGGCGGTTCGGGTTTGGAGACCCAGTACTTC. It codes for CASTGGSGLETQYF. The genes are TRBV28 and TRBJ2-5; D remains unclear. This CDR3 is 14 amino acids long. Germline assignment: CDR1 MDHEN and CDR2 SYDVKM. V was shortened by 7 bases and J by 5 bases, with 17 bases between the two germline ends. Combining the CDR3 with reference TRBV28 and TRBJ2-5 gives the whole variable domain DVKVTQSSRYLVKRTGEKVFLECVQDMDHENMFWYRQDPGLGLRLIYFSYDVKMKEKGDIPEGYSVSREKKERFSLILESASTNQTSMYLCASTGGSGLETQYFGPGTRLLVL.

The chain has TRBV2 and TRBJ2-5; 7 bases line up with TRBD2. The germline V gene has CDR1 SNHLY and CDR2 FYNNEI. This CDR3 comprises 15 residues. V lost 5 bases and J lost 0; bases outside the gene matches: 6. In DNA, the CDR3 is TGTGCCAGCAGTCTCGTCCGGGGGGACCAAGAGACCCAGTACTTC. Translating gives CASSLVRGDQETQYF.

The rearrangement joins TRBV6-5 to TRBJ2-3; TRBD2 agrees at 7 bases. The germline gives CDR1 MNHEY, CDR2 SVGAGI. This CDR3 is built from 15 residues. Trimming at V came to 1 base and at J to 2 bases, leaving 3 bases not matched to a gene. The CDR3, as DNA: TGTGCCAGCAGTTACTTTCGGGGGGACACAGATACGCAGTATTTT. Translating it yields CASSYFRGDTDTQYF.

This clonotype was observed a handful of times. J is TRBJ1-4 and V is TRBV20-1; unclear D gene. The germline CDR1 and CDR2 sequences are DFQATT and SNEGSKA (reference sequence). This CDR3 is built from 13 residues. The V end lost 0 bases, the J end lost 2 bases, and 4 bases lay between the germline ends. The CDR3 sequence: CSARESTNEKLFF. The CDR3 coding sequence is TGCAGTGCTAGAGAGAGTACTAATGAAAAACTGTTTTTT.

Here the CDR3 reads CASNVDGRNEQFF. CDR3 in DNA: TGTGCCAGCAATGTCGACGGACGGAATGAGCAGTTCTTC. The chain joins TRBV12-3 or TRBV12-4 to TRBJ2-1, with D unclear. The CDR3 length is 13 residues. Trimming cost V 7 bases and J 7 bases, with 14 bases left between them.

This clonotype has a handful of counts. This chain connects TRBV7-2 to TRBJ2-5, with TRBD2 matching over 8 bases. With 5 bases clipped from V and 3 bases from J, the junction kept 8 bases outside the gene matches. This CDR3 spans 15 amino acids. CDR1 is SGHTA, CDR2 FQGNSA, per germline. The DNA of the CDR3 is TGTGCCAGCAGCAACCGGGAGGGGAGGGAAGAGACCCAGTACTTC. Encoded protein: CASSNREGREETQYF.

This clonotype was seen ten or more times. The chain joins TRBV20-1 to TRBJ2-7, with 7 bases that match TRBD2. The germline V gene has CDR1 DFQATT and CDR2 SNEGSKA (reference sequence). The CDR3 contains 15 residues. The J segment lost 2 bases and the V segment lost 5 bases, leaving 12 bases of the junction unmatched. This CDR3 is CSAPTLADSPYEQYF. As DNA, the CDR3 is TGCAGTGCTCCGACCCTAGCGGATTCCCCCTACGAGCAGTACTTC.

The CDR3, as DNA: TGTGCCAGCAGCATAGCCGGGACACGGAACAATGAGCAGTTCTTC. It encodes CASSIAGTRNNEQFF. The chain recombines TRBV12-3 or TRBV12-4 with TRBJ2-1, with TRBD1 as a possible D gene (6 bases). The CDR3 consists of 15 residues. V lost 6 bases, J lost 5 bases, and 17 bases lay in between.